Listed below are T cell receptor beta chains from one sample, sequenced in a study of T cells after posttransplantation cyclophosphamide. Method: immunoSEQ multiplex PCR; TCRdb's copy keeps in-frame clones and lacks some. Among around 43,000 clones listed, around 91% were seen once. Sequencing input: PBMCs. Receptor source: a woman aged 45-65 years in good health and a related stem cell transplant donor. Both conserved end residues are part of each CDR3. D genes are given only for firm matches. Not every row has a clone size; where given, it reads once, few, many or a size class.

clone_size	v_call	d_call	j_call	cdr3_nt	cdr3_aa
few	TRBV5-1	NA	TRBJ2-7	TGCGCCAGCAGCTTGGACAGTAGATTTCTACGAGAGCAGTACTTC	CASSLDSRFLREQYF
once	TRBV7-8	TRBD1	TRBJ1-2	TGTGCCAGCAGCTTAGCGGCAGGGGGGTATGGCTACACCTTC	CASSLAAGGYGYTF
few	TRBV21-1	NA	TRBJ2-1	TGTGCCAGCAGCAAATTTTGGTGGCGGGGGGGCATCGGTGATGAGCAGTTCTTC	CASSKFWWRGGIGDEQFF
once	TRBV4-2	NA	TRBJ1-2	TGTGCCAGCAGCCAGACCAGGGGAAGGGGCGATGGCTACACCTTC	CASSQTRGRGDGYTF
NA	TRBV6-1	TRBD2	TRBJ2-7	TGTGCTAGCCCGGGACTAGGGGCCGAGCAGTACTTC	CASPGLGAEQYF
NA	TRBV6-4	NA	TRBJ2-1	TGTGCCAGCAGTGACTCTTTAGCGGCTTCCTACAATGAGCAGTTCTTC	CASSDSLAASYNEQFF
NA	TRBV11-3	TRBD2	TRBJ2-1	TGTGCCAGCAGCACGGTGACTAGCGGGGGAAACAATGAGCAGTTCTTC	CASSTVTSGGNNEQFF
NA	TRBV18	TRBD1	TRBJ2-1	TGTGCCAGCTCACCTGGACAGGGCAATGAGCAGTTCTTC	CASSPGQGNEQFF
NA	TRBV6-1	TRBD1	TRBJ2-1	TGTGCCAGCAGTGCACGGGACAGGGGAGAGGCCAATGAGCAGTTCTTC	CASSARDRGEANEQFF
NA	TRBV27	NA	TRBJ2-3	TGTGCCAGCAGAGCCTGGGTGACTCTCACAGATACGCAGTATTTT	CASRAWVTLTDTQYF
once	TRBV28	TRBD2	TRBJ2-2	TGTGCCAGCAGTTTAAGTGCTAGCGGGAGCCGCGGCACCGGGGAGCTGTTTTTT	CASSLSASGSRGTGELFF
once	TRBV5-6	NA	TRBJ2-3	TGTGCCAGCCGATCTTTAATCGCGGGGGCTAGCACAGATACGCAGTATTTT	CASRSLIAGASTDTQYF
few	TRBV5-1	TRBD1	TRBJ2-7	TGCGCCAGCAGAGAGGGACAGACCTCCTACGAGCAGTACTTC	CASREGQTSYEQYF
NA	TRBV5-6	TRBD1	TRBJ2-7	TGTGCCAGCAGCACCGGACAGGGGGGCTCCTACGAGCAGTACTTC	CASSTGQGGSYEQYF
NA	TRBV11-2	TRBD1	TRBJ1-1	TGTGCCAGCAGCCCTCTGACAGGGGCGGCGAACACTGAAGCTTTCTTT	CASSPLTGAANTEAFF